This TCR beta chain was captured by sequencing in a study of blood T cells in healthy people across ages. This clonotype appeared a few times. As yet, its antigen is unknown. Germline CDR1 MGHRA, CDR2 YSYEKL. The CDR3 is 14 amino acids. Trimming pared 0 bases from V and 3 bases from J, leaving 7 bases between. Using a J-beta primer mix together with a sample-barcoded 5' primer, a second PCR was run for roughly 7 to 11 cycles. TCRdb passed the 5' RACE reads through MiXCR, listing each CDR3 protein once. The data show about 1.5 million distinct CDR3 sequences, about 42% seen once. Study results and caveats: Shifts in expanded clonotypes may have been confounded by donor CMV status, which was unknown. Age advanced and TCR beta diversity per million T cells fell, roughly linearly.

Sequences were obtained from blood. This chain uses TRBV4-1 with TRBJ2-3; D call uncertain. The TCR was taken from a woman aged 18-29 years in good health. This CDR3 reads CASSQEDGTDTQYF. The CDR3 coding sequence is TGCGCCAGCAGCCAAGAGGACGGGACAGATACGCAGTATTTT.